Sequencing of this T cell receptor (beta chain) was carried out in a study of vaccination and CD4 T cells after COVID-19. Overall study: Taking of post-vaccine samples occurred a median approximately 72 days after dose two (range 14 to 241). Stimuli were overlapping spike peptide pools of SARS-CoV-2 and three common cold coronaviruses (HCoV-NL63, HCoV-OC43, HCoV-229E). Study-level points and caveats: The study found median SARS-CoV-2-reactive clonotypes rising from 21 to 38, not significantly.

Treatment reported: approximately nine-day PBMC culture with coronavirus spike peptide pools or control peptides (ViraFEST assay). The collection of CD4+ T cells from the unexposed donor took place before the COVID-19 pandemic (2011-2018). CDR1 SNHLY and CDR2 FYNNEI come from the germline V gene. The V gene lost 10 bases and the J gene lost 4 bases, with 16 bases spanning the gap. This CDR3 is 13 amino acids long. Notes on this clonotype: The antigen is undetermined.

With the Oncomine TCR Beta short-read assay, DNA from cultured CD4+ T cells was sequenced. After culture, CD4+ T cells served as the source for genomic DNA extraction. MiXCR, run by TCRdb on the PCR reads, gives a single entry per CDR3 protein. The table lists 6,500 to 9,500 distinct CDR3 sequences, about half of them singletons. V usage is TRBV2 and J usage is TRBJ1-1, with D tentatively TRBD1 (5 bases). The sequenced sample consisted of CD4+ T cells from blood, cultured in vitro. This sequence originates from a human donor in good health. CDR3 coding DNA: TGTGCCATCGCGAGGGGTCCAGGCACTGAAGCTTTCTTT. Translated: CAIARGPGTEAFF.